One and the same sample provided the 9 T cell receptor beta chains below, sequenced in a study of T cell responses to AZD1222 COVID-19 vaccine. Repertoires were generated with immunoSEQ multiplex PCR, while TCRdb's copy carries only in-frame clones and drops some. The sample records approximately 100,000 clones, approximately 88% being singletons. The specimen was peripheral blood, collected on day 0 of AZD1222 vaccination. These TCRs come from an adult in good health.

This clone was detected only once. This chain links TRBV20-1 with TRBJ2-2; D remains unclear. Germline CDR1 reads DFQATT; CDR2 reads SNEGSKA (reference sequence). With 3 bases removed from V and 6 bases from J, the gap between germline ends came to 5 bases. The CDR3 loop spans 11 amino acids. This chain's CDR3 is CSASRPGELFF. In DNA form, the CDR3 reads TGCAGTGCTAGTCGTCCCGGGGAGCTGTTTTTT.

The V and J genes are TRBV13 and TRBJ2-5, with 7 bases identical to TRBD1. The CDR3 contains 17 residues. V lost 4 bases, J lost 0 bases, and 11 bases stayed unmatched. Germline values: CDR1 PRHDT, CDR2 FYEKMQ (reference sequence). The CDR3 coding sequence is TGTGCCAGCAGCTCCACCATCAGGGGGAAGTACCAAGAGACCCAGTACTTC. It specifies CASSSTIRGKYQETQYF.

The rearrangement joins TRBV28 to TRBJ1-4; D uncertain. The CDR3 totals 15 residues. Germline lookup yields CDR1 MDHEN and CDR2 SYDVKM. Trimming stripped 7 bases from V and 7 bases from J, with 19 bases between. The CDR3 here is CASKLAGSLFEKLFF. CDR3 nucleotides: TGTGCCAGCAAGTTAGCGGGGAGCTTGTTTGAAAAACTGTTTTTT.

The chain recombines TRBV2 with TRBJ1-6; D is possibly TRBD1 (6 bases). Trimming removed 6 bases from V and 10 bases from J, with 13 bases in between. The CDR3 has 13 residues. Looked up from germline, CDR1 is SNHLY and CDR2 is FYNNEI. CDR3 region: CASSRTEGSPLHF. CDR3 sequence (DNA): TGTGCCAGCAGCCGGACAGAGGGCTCACCCCTCCACTTT. Drawing the rest from reference TRBV2 and TRBJ1-6, the complete variable domain is EPEVTQTPSHQVTQMGQEVILRCVPISNHLYFYWYRQILGQKVEFLVSFYNNEISEKSEIFDDQFSVERPDGSNFTLKIRSTKLEDSAMYFCASSRTEGSPLHFGNGTRLTVT.

V is TRBV18 and J is TRBJ1-5; 8 positions agree with TRBD1. Germline V gene lookup returns CDR1 KGHSH and CDR2 LQKENI. The CDR3 is 15 residues long. V dropped 6 bases and J dropped 3; count of bases not matched to a gene: 7. In DNA, the CDR3 is TGTGCCAGCTCGTTCCCAGGGGGCTACAATCAGCCCCAGCATTTT. As protein: CASSFPGGYNQPQHF.

This clone is a singleton in its sample. The chain employs TRBV5-1 and TRBJ2-2; D is unclear. Trimming took 0 bases from V and 4 from J, leaving 7 bases between them. The CDR3 covers 14 residues. Germline V gives CDR1 SGHRS, CDR2 YFSETQ. In DNA form, the CDR3 reads TGCGCCAGCAGCTTGGTGTCTACCACCGGGGAGCTGTTTTTT. Its protein product is CASSLVSTTGELFF.

The V gene is TRBV7-2, the J gene TRBJ1-5; 7 bases agree with TRBD1. Unmatched junction bases numbered 3, after V lost 4 bases and J lost 3 bases. Germline V lookup: CDR1 SGHTA, CDR2 FQGNSA. This CDR3 has 14 amino acids. CDR3 in amino acids: CASSSQGLNQPQHF. The DNA for the CDR3 is TGTGCCAGCAGCTCACAGGGGCTCAATCAGCCCCAGCATTTT.

The DNA of the CDR3 is TGTGCCAGCAGCTTCTCAGGGGAGGGGCGTGGCTACACCTTC. Amino acids: CASSFSGEGRGYTF. The chain employs TRBV7-9 and TRBJ1-2, with D possibly being TRBD1 (6 bases). The V end lost 3 bases, the J end lost 7 bases, and 15 bases lay between the germline ends. Germline CDR1 and CDR2: SEHNR and FQNEAQ (reference sequence). The CDR3 is 14 residues long.

The chain joins TRBV18 to TRBJ1-3, with D possibly matching TRBD1 (5 bases). This CDR3 contains 13 residues. V was clipped by 1 base and J by 8 bases, with 9 bases between them. Germline assignment: CDR1 KGHSH and CDR2 LQKENI. CDR3 in amino acids: CASSPRQGDTIYF. The DNA of the CDR3 is TGTGCCAGCTCACCACGTCAGGGAGACACCATATATTTT. Combining the CDR3 with reference TRBV18 and TRBJ1-3 gives the whole variable domain NAGVMQNPRHLVRRRGQEARLRCSPMKGHSHVYWYRQLPEEGLKFMVYLQKENIIDESGMPKERFSAEFPKEGPSILRIQQVVRGDSAAYFCASSPRQGDTIYFGEGSWLTVV.